Sequencing of this TCR beta chain was carried out in a study of blood T cell repertoires in COVID-19. As for the study in general: Specimens from acute and convalescent COVID-19 originated in the United States, Italy and Spain.

In the original analysis: Nucleated cell counts were estimated from reference gene primer amplification. The data were produced by immunoSEQ multiplex PCR, yet TCRdb's version contains in-frame clones alone and is incomplete. V, J and clone size derive from that table, while D and trimming were established from the DNA sequence. The sample has about 190,000 clones, around nine tenths seen once. In germline, CDR1 is MNHEY, CDR2 SVGEGT. J lost 3 bases, V lost 4 bases, and 5 bases had no gene match. The CDR3 contains 15 residues. The chain links TRBV6-2 or TRBV6-3 to TRBJ2-1; 8 bases line up with TRBD1. The source of this sequence is a human donor in a cohort sampled during active COVID-19. Material: peripheral blood. CDR3 bases: TGTGCCAGCAGTTTTCTCGGACAGGGCTACAATGAGCAGTTCTTC. Its protein is CASSFLGQGYNEQFF.